This T cell receptor (beta chain) was identified in a study of blood T cell repertoires in COVID-19. Trimming removed 1 base from V and 6 bases from J, with 10 bases in between. The germline V gene has CDR1 SGHTS and CDR2 YDEGEE. The CDR3 consists of 13 residues. The method was immunoSEQ multiplex PCR; TCRdb's version includes in-frame clones alone and lacks a portion of them. This table has about 160,000 clones, about 81% appearing once. The V and J genes are TRBV5-8 and TRBJ1-1; D is uncertain. The sample consisted of peripheral blood. This clonotype was sampled from a woman aged 80 or older with acute or convalescent COVID-19. This chain's CDR3 is CASSLMQSSEAFF. The CDR3 bases are TGTGCCAGCAGCTTGATGCAGTCTTCTGAAGCTTTCTTT.